This entry lists 3 T cell receptor beta chains sequenced from one sample in a study of cytotoxic CD8 clonotypes in ibrutinib-treated CLL. Sequencing was performed with immunoSEQ multiplex PCR; in TCRdb, only in-frame clones are kept and a portion is missing. The data hold around 200,000 clones, with roughly 73% observed a single time. This specimen consisted of PBMCs, obtained after 12 months of ibrutinib treatment. Source of these receptors: a human donor with chronic lymphocytic leukemia.

There are a few counts of this clone. V is TRBV4-1 and J is TRBJ2-7; D call uncertain. The CDR3 extends over 13 amino acids. Germline V CDR1 and CDR2: MGHRA, YSYEKL. V lost 0 bases, J lost 3 bases, and 6 bases lay in between. The CDR3 loop is CASSQEWVYEQYF. The CDR3 DNA reads as TGCGCCAGCAGCCAAGAATGGGTCTACGAGCAGTACTTC.

The chain carries TRBV6-6 and TRBJ1-1; perhaps TRBD1 as D (5 bases). The CDR3 has 12 residues. V was shortened by 6 bases and J by 2 bases, with 7 bases between the two germline ends. CDR1 and CDR2 from the germline V gene are MNHNY and SVGAGI (reference sequence). The CDR3, as DNA: TGTGCCAGCAGCGGGGCAAACACTGAAGCTTTCTTT. This sequence encodes CASSGANTEAFF.

This clone showed up many times. The CDR3 coding sequence is TGTGCCAGCAGTTTAGGAGGGCAGACATATGGCTACACCTTC. It translates to CASSLGGQTYGYTF. V is TRBV27 and J is TRBJ1-2; D ambiguous. CDR1 and CDR2 (germline): MNHEY, SMNVEV (reference sequence). The CDR3 consists of 14 residues. Between the trimmed V and J ends, which lost 2 bases and 5 bases, there was a span of 12 bases.